The rows below give T cell receptor beta chains drawn from one sample of a study of cytomegalovirus exposure and HLA in healthy donors. Method: immunoSEQ multiplex PCR; TCRdb's copy keeps in-frame clones and lacks some. The sample gives about 96,000 clones, about 70% of which show up once; approximately 3.2% is in the top ten. What was sequenced was PBMCs. These TCRs come from a female donor in good health and CMV-seropositive. Both conserved end residues are part of each CDR3. A D gene is named only where the DNA matches it firmly. Clone sizes are given selectively: once, few, many, or a class where the clone is expanded.

clone size	V gene	J gene	D gene	CDR3 DNA	CDR3 protein
few	TRBV27	TRBJ1-1	NA	TGTGCCAGCAGTTTAGAGGGTTGGCGCACTGAAGCTTTCTTT	CASSLEGWRTEAFF
NA	TRBV2	TRBJ1-2	TRBD1	TGTGCCAGCTCCCCAGGGGGCGGTTATGGCTACACCTTC	CASSPGGGYGYTF
once	TRBV13	TRBJ2-5	TRBD2	TGTGCCAGCAGCCATGCTTCTGGGGTAGCGGGGGGGCAAGAGACCCAGTACTTC	CASSHASGVAGGQETQYF
few	TRBV28	TRBJ1-5	NA	TGTGCCAGCACCCTCCCCGGGCAGGGTTTTCAGCCCCAGCATTTT	CASTLPGQGFQPQHF
NA	TRBV7-8	TRBJ2-7	NA	TGTGCCAGCAGCTTAGACGGGACATCAGCCTACGAGCAGTACTTC	CASSLDGTSAYEQYF
NA	TRBV19	TRBJ2-3	NA	TGTGCCAGTAGTCCGACGGGGGATACGCAGTATTTT	CASSPTGDTQYF
NA	TRBV20-1	TRBJ1-1	NA	TGCAGTGCTGAAGGCTCCCCGCGGGCTTTCTTT	CSAEGSPRAFF
NA	TRBV18	TRBJ2-5	NA	TGTGCCAGCTCACCTTGGGACATGACGGGGGAGACCCAGTACTTC	CASSPWDMTGETQYF
NA	TRBV11-2	TRBJ1-6	NA	TGTGCCAGCAGCCGGGACACCGGGCCCCCTAATTCACCCCTCCACTTT	CASSRDTGPPNSPLHF
NA	TRBV11-2	TRBJ2-7	NA	TGTGCCAGCAGCTCATACGGACTCTCCTACGAGCAGTACTTC	CASSSYGLSYEQYF
NA	TRBV4-1	TRBJ2-1	TRBD2	TGCGCCAGCAGGGCTAGCGGGGGGGCCAATGAGCAGTTCTTC	CASRASGGANEQFF
many	TRBV6-6	TRBJ2-3	NA	TGTGCCAGCAGTCCAGGGGAGACAGATACGCAGTATTTT	CASSPGETDTQYF
NA	TRBV30	TRBJ1-6	NA	TGTGCCTGGAGTCGAAGGGGGACACCCCTCCACTTT	CAWSRRGTPLHF
once	TRBV5-6	TRBJ1-1	NA	TGTGCCAGCAGCCAGGACAGATCCCTACCAGCTTTCTTT	CASSQDRSLPAFF
NA	TRBV29-1	TRBJ2-7	NA	TGCAGCGCTATGCGCGGGGGCGCCTACGAGCAGTACTTC	CSAMRGGAYEQYF
NA	TRBV6-4	TRBJ1-1	TRBD1	TGTGCCAGCAGTGAGGACAGGGACACTGAAGCTTTCTTT	CASSEDRDTEAFF
NA	TRBV29-1	TRBJ2-5	NA	TGCAGCGTGGAACTAAGCCAAGAGACCCAGTACTTC	CSVELSQETQYF
few	TRBV5-1	TRBJ2-3	TRBD1	TGCGCCAGCAGCTTGGAAGGCAGGGGGCTAGATACGCAGTATTTT	CASSLEGRGLDTQYF
NA	TRBV4-2	TRBJ2-2	NA	TGTGCCAGCAGCCAAGAGGGACTTCACACCGGGGAGCTGTTTTTT	CASSQEGLHTGELFF
NA	TRBV7-3	TRBJ2-7	TRBD2	TGTGCCAGCAGCCCCGGACTAGGCCGGCTAAACGAGCAGTACTTC	CASSPGLGRLNEQYF
NA	TRBV7-9	TRBJ1-4	NA	TGTGCCAGCAGCTCCTTTGGGGGGTTGGCTGAAAAACTGTTTTTT	CASSSFGGLAEKLFF
NA	TRBV4-2	TRBJ2-7	NA	TGTGCCAGCAGCGCGGGTGGGTACGAGCAGTACTTC	CASSAGGYEQYF
NA	TRBV7-2	TRBJ2-1	TRBD1	TGTGCCAGCAGCGCCGACAGGGGAGCCTACAATGAGCAGTTCTTC	CASSADRGAYNEQFF
NA	TRBV5-4	TRBJ2-7	TRBD2	TGTGCCAGCAGCTTGGGAGCGGGAGACGAGCAGTACTTC	CASSLGAGDEQYF
NA	TRBV20-1	TRBJ2-5	NA	TGCAGTGCTAGCGGGGGAGAGACCCAGTACTTC	CSASGGETQYF
NA	TRBV30	TRBJ1-5	NA	TGTGCCTGGAGTGTAGAGAGGAGGGGACAGCCCCAGCATTTT	CAWSVERRGQPQHF
NA	TRBV11-1	TRBJ2-4	TRBD1	TGTGCCAGCAGCCCTGACAGGGTTCAAACAAACATTCAGTACTTC	CASSPDRVQTNIQYF
once	TRBV30	TRBJ1-5	NA	TGTGCCTGGAGTGCGACCACAGGGAATCAGCCCCAGCATTTT	CAWSATTGNQPQHF
NA	TRBV29-1	TRBJ2-1	TRBD2	TGCAGCGCCCGACTAGCGGGGGGGGCTAATGAGCAGTTCTTC	CSARLAGGANEQFF
NA	TRBV29-1	TRBJ2-5	TRBD2	TGCAGCGTCACCGGGCTAGCGGGAGGGTTGGAGACCCAGTACTTC	CSVTGLAGGLETQYF
NA	TRBV28	TRBJ1-1	NA	TGTGCCAGCAGTTTCACAGCTTGGACTGAAGCTTTCTTT	CASSFTAWTEAFF
NA	TRBV6-5	TRBJ1-4	NA	TGTGCCAGCAGTTACTCAGGGGGTGGATCGGAAAAACTGTTTTTT	CASSYSGGGSEKLFF
NA	TRBV30	TRBJ1-1	NA	TGTGCCTGGAGTGTAGGTAACAGGGATACTGAAGCTTTCTTT	CAWSVGNRDTEAFF
few	TRBV4-1	TRBJ1-4	NA	TGCGCCAGCAGCCAAGTCCCCACTTTGATTCCCACGGGGGTCGGTGAAAAACTGTTTTTT	CASSQVPTLIPTGVGEKLFF
NA	TRBV13	TRBJ2-7	TRBD2	TGTGCCAGCAGGGACGCTAGCGGGAGGAATCACGAGCAGTACTTC	CASRDASGRNHEQYF
NA	TRBV2	TRBJ2-1	NA	TGTGCCAGCAGTGCCCACGCTTTTTCAGATGAGCAGTTCTTC	CASSAHAFSDEQFF
NA	TRBV19	TRBJ2-1	NA	TGTGCCAGTAGGATGTTCGGGGGTAATGAGCAGTTCTTC	CASRMFGGNEQFF
NA	TRBV6-6	TRBJ2-5	TRBD1	TGTGCCAGCATGGGACAGCAAGAGACCCAGTACTTC	CASMGQQETQYF
NA	TRBV11-2	TRBJ1-2	NA	TGTGCCAGCAGCTTGAACCAGGGTTATTATGGCTACACCTTC	CASSLNQGYYGYTF
NA	TRBV9	TRBJ1-1	TRBD1	TGTGCCAGCAGCGCCCGACAGGGGAACACTGAAGCTTTCTTT	CASSARQGNTEAFF
NA	TRBV5-1	TRBJ2-1	NA	TGCGCCAGCACATACTCGTTCAGGGACTTCCCGCACAATGAGCAGTTCTTC	CASTYSFRDFPHNEQFF
NA	TRBV25-1	TRBJ1-4	NA	TGTGCCAGCAGTGGACAGGCCAGGAATGAAAAACTGTTTTTT	CASSGQARNEKLFF
NA	TRBV11-2	TRBJ1-1	NA	TGTGCCAGCAGCTTAGTTTCCGGGTCCTCGGCTTTCTTT	CASSLVSGSSAFF